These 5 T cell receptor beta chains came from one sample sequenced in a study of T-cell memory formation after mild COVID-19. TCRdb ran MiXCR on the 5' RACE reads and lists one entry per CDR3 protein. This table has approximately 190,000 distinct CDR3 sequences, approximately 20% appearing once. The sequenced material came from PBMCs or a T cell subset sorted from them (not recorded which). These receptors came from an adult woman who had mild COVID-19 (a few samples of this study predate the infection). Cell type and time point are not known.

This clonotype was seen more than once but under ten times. CDR3 sequence (DNA): TGCGCCAGCAGCTTGGAATCTAAAGCTTTCTTT. Translated: CASSLESKAFF. V and J are TRBV5-1 and TRBJ1-1; D call uncertain. Looked up from germline, CDR1 is SGHRS and CDR2 is YFSETQ. Trimming removed 0 bases at V and 9 bases at J, with 6 bases between. CDR3 size: 11 residues.

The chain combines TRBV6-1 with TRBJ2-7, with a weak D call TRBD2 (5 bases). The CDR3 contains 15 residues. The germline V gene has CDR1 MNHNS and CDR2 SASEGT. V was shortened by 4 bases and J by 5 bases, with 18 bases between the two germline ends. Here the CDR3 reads CASSGVTRTHNEQYF. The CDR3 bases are TGTGCCAGCAGTGGAGTCACTAGGACCCATAACGAGCAGTACTTC.

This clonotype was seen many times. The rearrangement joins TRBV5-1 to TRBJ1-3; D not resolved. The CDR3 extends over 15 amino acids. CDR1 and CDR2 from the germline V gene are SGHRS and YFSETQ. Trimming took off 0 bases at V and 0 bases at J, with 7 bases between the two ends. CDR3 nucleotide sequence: TGCGCCAGCAGCTTGGGAACAGCCTCTGGAAACACCATATATTTT. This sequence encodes CASSLGTASGNTIYF. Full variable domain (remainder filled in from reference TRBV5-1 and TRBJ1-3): KAGVTQTPRYLIKTRGQQVTLSCSPISGHRSVSWYQQTPGQGLQFLFEYFSETQRNKGNFPGRFSGRQFSNSRSEMNVSTLELGDSALYLCASSLGTASGNTIYFGEGSWLTVV.

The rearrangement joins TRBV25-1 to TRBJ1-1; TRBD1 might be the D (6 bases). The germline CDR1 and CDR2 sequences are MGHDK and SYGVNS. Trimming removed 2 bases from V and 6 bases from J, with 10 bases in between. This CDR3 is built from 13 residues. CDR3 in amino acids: CASSEGGQAEAFF. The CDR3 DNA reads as TGTGCCAGCAGTGAAGGGGGGCAGGCTGAAGCTTTCTTT.

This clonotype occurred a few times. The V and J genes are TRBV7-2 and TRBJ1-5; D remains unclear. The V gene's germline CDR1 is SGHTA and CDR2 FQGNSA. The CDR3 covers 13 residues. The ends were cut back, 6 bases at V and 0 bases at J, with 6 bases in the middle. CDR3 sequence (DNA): TGTGCCAGCAGGGGATATAGCAATCAGCCCCAGCATTTT. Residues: CASRGYSNQPQHF. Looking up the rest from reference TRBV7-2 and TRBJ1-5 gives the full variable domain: GAGVSQSPSNKVTEKGKDVELRCDPISGHTALYWYRQSLGQGLEFLIYFQGNSAPDKSGLPSDRFSAERTGGSVSTLTIQRTQQEDSAVYLCASRGYSNQPQHFGDGTRLSIL.